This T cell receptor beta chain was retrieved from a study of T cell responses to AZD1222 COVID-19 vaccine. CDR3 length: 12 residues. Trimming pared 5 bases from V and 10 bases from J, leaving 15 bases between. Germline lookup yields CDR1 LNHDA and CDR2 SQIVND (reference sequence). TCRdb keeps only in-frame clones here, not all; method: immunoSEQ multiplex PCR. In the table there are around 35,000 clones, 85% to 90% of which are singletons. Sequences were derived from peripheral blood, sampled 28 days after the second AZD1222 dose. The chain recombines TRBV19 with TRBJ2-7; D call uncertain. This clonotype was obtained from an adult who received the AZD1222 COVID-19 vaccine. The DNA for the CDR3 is TGTGCCAGTAGTTCGGCGCTGGAAGTTCAGTACTTC. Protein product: CASSSALEVQYF.